Below are 5 T cell receptor beta chains sequenced from a single sample in a study of blood T cell repertoires in COVID-19. Assay: immunoSEQ multiplex PCR; the TCRdb copy retains only in-frame clones and omits some. The data show about 20,000 clones, approximately 88% seen once. Input material: peripheral blood. These receptors all come from a human donor in a cohort sampled during active COVID-19.

DNA of the CDR3: TGTGCCAGCAGTACCACCTGGACAGCCACTGAAGCTTTCTTT. It translates to CASSTTWTATEAFF. The chain combines TRBV28 with TRBJ1-1; tentatively, D is TRBD1 (6 bases). Trimming took off 5 bases at V and 4 bases at J, with 14 bases between the two ends. Germline V lookup: CDR1 MDHEN, CDR2 SYDVKM. The CDR3 is made up of 14 amino acids.

The J gene is TRBJ1-3, the V gene TRBV7-2; D perhaps matches TRBD1 (5 bases). This CDR3 has 15 residues. In germline, CDR1 is SGHTA, CDR2 FQGNSA. V was cut by 5 bases and J by 4 bases, with 15 bases left in between. CDR3 nucleotide sequence: TGTGCCAGCAGCAGACAGAATCAGGCGGGAAACACCATATATTTT. Protein product: CASSRQNQAGNTIYF.

This chain uses TRBV28 with TRBJ2-1; D remains unclear. Looked up from germline, CDR1 is MDHEN and CDR2 is SYDVKM. V was pared by 8 bases and J by 6 bases, with 20 bases between. The CDR3 length is 15 residues. The CDR3 bases are TGTGCCAGCTTAGGCGCTCGCTCTGGGCGCAATGAGCAGTTCTTC. It specifies CASLGARSGRNEQFF.

The chain employs TRBV24-1 and TRBJ2-1; 8 positions agree with TRBD2. CDR1 and CDR2 (germline): KGHDR, SFDVKD. CDR3 length equals 16 residues. Trimming took 4 bases from V and 5 from J; bases not matched to a gene: 9. The CDR3 DNA reads as TGTGCCACCAGTGAAGCCGGGACTAGAGCGAACAATGAGCAGTTCTTC. Its protein product is CATSEAGTRANNEQFF.

The chain couples TRBV7-9 to TRBJ1-1, with D unclear. The CDR3 sequence is 16 residues long. V shed 2 bases and J shed 0 bases, with 13 bases lying between them. Germline V lookup: CDR1 SEHNR, CDR2 FQNEAQ (reference sequence). CDR3 in DNA: TGTGCCAGCAGCTTAAAGGAGGAGGTTATGAACACTGAAGCTTTCTTT. Translating it yields CASSLKEEVMNTEAFF.